Listed here are 21 T cell receptor beta chains from one sample, sequenced in a study of blood T cell repertoires in COVID-19. Produced via immunoSEQ multiplex PCR; TCRdb's table is partial and in-frame only. The sample has roughly 28,000 clones, around 81% seen once; the top ten hold around two thirds. The sequenced sample was peripheral blood. These receptors were obtained from a man between 65 and 85 years old with acute or convalescent COVID-19.

This clone showed up just a few times. The chain employs TRBV29-1 and TRBJ2-2, with D possibly matching TRBD1 (6 bases). V was trimmed by 6 bases and J by 4 bases, leaving 15 bases between them. There are 14 residues in the CDR3. Germline values: CDR1 SQVTM, CDR2 ANQGSEA. The CDR3 here is CSVLQGSTTGELFF. The CDR3 DNA reads as TGCAGCGTCCTCCAGGGGAGCACCACCGGGGAGCTGTTTTTT.

Details on this clone: Distinct nucleotide sequences in the sample also encode this CDR3. V usage is TRBV30 and J usage is TRBJ1-3; no firm D call. Germline V gene lookup returns CDR1 GTSNPN and CDR2 SVGIG (reference sequence). The ends were cut back, 0 bases at V and 0 bases at J, with 6 bases in the middle. CDR3 length: 14 residues. CDR3 residues: CAWSVRGSGNTIYF. The CDR3 DNA reads TGTGCCTGGAGTGTACGGGGCTCTGGAAACACCATATATTTT.

This clone came up once. DNA of the CDR3: TGCGCCAGCAGCTCCGAGGTGGCCGCGAACACCGGGGAGCTGTTTTTT. It yields the protein CASSSEVAANTGELFF. This chain uses TRBV5-1 with TRBJ2-2, with D unclear. This CDR3 spans 16 amino acids. The V gene lost 3 bases and the J gene lost 0 bases, with 12 bases spanning the gap. Germline V gene sequence: CDR1 SGHRS, CDR2 YFSETQ.

The genes are TRBV19 and TRBJ2-7; a possible D gene is TRBD2 (6 bases). Germline CDR1 is LNHDA and CDR2 is SQIVND (reference sequence). Trimming removed 3 bases from V and 2 bases from J, with 11 bases in between. This CDR3 has 14 amino acids. CDR3 coding DNA: TGTGCCAGTAGTATGTCGGGGGAACCCTACGAGCAGTACTTC. This gives the protein CASSMSGEPYEQYF.

This chain uses TRBV7-2 with TRBJ2-7, with 9 bases matching TRBD2. V trimming: 5 bases; J trimming: 0 bases; junction bases outside the gene matches: 5. This CDR3 spans 15 amino acids. Germline-derived CDR1 and CDR2 are SGHTA and FQGNSA. CDR3 residues: CASSLLAGPSYEQYF. The CDR3 nucleotides are TGTGCCAGCAGCCTACTAGCGGGCCCCTCCTACGAGCAGTACTTC. Combining the CDR3 with reference TRBV7-2 and TRBJ2-7 gives the whole variable domain GAGVSQSPSNKVTEKGKDVELRCDPISGHTALYWYRQSLGQGLEFLIYFQGNSAPDKSGLPSDRFSAERTGGSVSTLTIQRTQQEDSAVYLCASSLLAGPSYEQYFGPGTRLTVT.

The chain employs TRBV30 and TRBJ1-6; D possibly corresponds to TRBD1 (6 bases). V gave up 4 bases and J gave up 0 bases, with 10 bases separating them. Germline V gene lookup returns CDR1 GTSNPN and CDR2 SVGIG (reference sequence). The CDR3 loop spans 15 amino acids. CDR3 sequence reads: CAWKGQSSYNSPLHF. The CDR3 region has the DNA TGTGCCTGGAAAGGACAGAGCTCCTATAATTCACCCCTCCACTTT.

CDR3 region: CASSPRFAGIGTGELFF. The CDR3 region has the DNA TGTGCCAGCAGCCCTCGTTTTGCAGGGATCGGCACCGGGGAGCTGTTTTTT. The V gene is TRBV9, the J gene TRBJ2-2, with a tentative D call TRBD1 (5 bases). Per germline, CDR1 SGDLS and CDR2 YYNGEE. CDR3 length: 17 amino acids. V was trimmed by 4 bases and J by 4 bases, leaving 20 bases between them.

The chain has TRBV28 and TRBJ1-3; perhaps TRBD1 as D (5 bases). Trimming took off 7 bases at V and 4 bases at J, with 17 bases between the two ends. The germline V gene has CDR1 MDHEN and CDR2 SYDVKM. CDR3 length: 15 amino acids. The CDR3 coding sequence is TGTGCCAGCACCTTCGGAGGGGCGCGGGGAAACACCATATATTTT. This sequence encodes CASTFGGARGNTIYF. The entire variable domain, with the rest obtained from reference TRBV28 and TRBJ1-3, is as follows: DVKVTQSSRYLVKRTGEKVFLECVQDMDHENMFWYRQDPGLGLRLIYFSYDVKMKEKGDIPEGYSVSREKKERFSLILESASTNQTSMYLCASTFGGARGNTIYFGEGSWLTVV.

The chain employs TRBV4-2 and TRBJ2-2, with TRBD1 as a possible D gene (5 bases). The CDR3 contains 15 residues. From germline, CDR1 is LGHNA and CDR2 YNFKEQ. Trimming took off 1 base at V and 6 bases at J, with 12 bases between the two ends. CDR3 coding DNA: TGTGCCAGCAGCCAAGGGCTAGGGGTTCCCGGGGAGCTGTTTTTT. It encodes CASSQGLGVPGELFF.

This chain links TRBV21-1 with TRBJ1-1; TRBD1, the table's D call, lacks a check against the DNA. TRBV21-1 is given as a pseudogene. This CDR3 contains 13 residues. The CDR3 sequence is CASSKVDSSVAFF. The CDR3 region has the DNA TGTGCCAGCAGCAAAGTTGACAGTTCAGTAGCTTTCTTT.

The chain combines TRBV6-5 with TRBJ2-7; a weak D match, TRBD2 (5 bases). V gave up 6 bases and J gave up 5 bases, with 14 bases separating them. CDR3 size: 13 residues. The germline V gene encodes CDR1 MNHEY and CDR2 SVGAGI. CDR3 nucleotides: TGTGCCAGCAGAAGAGGGTGGGCCGACGAGCAGTACTTC. It codes for CASRRGWADEQYF.

J is TRBJ1-5 and V is TRBV7-2; 7 positions match TRBD1. Germline-derived CDR1 and CDR2 are SGHTA and FQGNSA. The CDR3 is 15 amino acids. Trimming at V came to 6 bases and at J to 0 bases, leaving 5 bases not matched to a gene. CDR3 region: CASSLTGNSNQPQHF. CDR3 DNA sequence: TGTGCCAGCAGTTTGACAGGGAATAGCAATCAGCCCCAGCATTTT. Based on the CDR3 plus reference TRBV7-2 and TRBJ1-5, the full variable domain is GAGVSQSPSNKVTEKGKDVELRCDPISGHTALYWYRQSLGQGLEFLIYFQGNSAPDKSGLPSDRFSAERTGGSVSTLTIQRTQQEDSAVYLCASSLTGNSNQPQHFGDGTRLSIL.

The J gene is TRBJ1-5, the V gene TRBV30; possible D gene TRBD1, 5 bases. Germline CDR1 is GTSNPN and CDR2 is SVGIG (reference sequence). The CDR3 totals 13 residues. The V end was cut by 3 bases, the J end by 5 bases, with 11 bases between. DNA of the CDR3: TGTGCCTGGAGCCAGGGAAGAGATCAGCCCCAGCATTTT. Translating gives CAWSQGRDQPQHF.

The chain joins TRBV13 to TRBJ2-1; 8 nucleotides agree with TRBD1. J gave up 6 bases and V 5 bases, and 9 bases lay outside the gene matches. This CDR3 comprises 15 residues. CDR1 and CDR2 (germline): PRHDT, FYEKMQ (reference sequence). CDR3 sequence reads: CASSPGQARLNEQFF. CDR3 coding DNA: TGTGCCAGCAGCCCGGGACAGGCACGTCTCAATGAGCAGTTCTTC.

This rearrangement joins TRBV5-4 to TRBJ1-1, with 8 bases aligning to TRBD1. CDR3 size: 15 residues. Germline CDR1 is SGHNT and CDR2 is YYREEE (reference sequence). V trimming: 4 bases; J trimming: 4 bases; junction bases outside the gene matches: 9. CDR3: CASSHRTQGGTEAFF. CDR3 DNA: TGTGCCAGCAGCCACCGGACACAGGGGGGCACTGAAGCTTTCTTT.

The chain couples TRBV9 to TRBJ1-4; tentative D call: TRBD1 (6 bases). Germline values: CDR1 SGDLS, CDR2 YYNGEE. This CDR3 region has 13 residues. Trimming left V 4 bases short and J 8 bases short, with 12 bases between. The CDR3 loop reads CASSRDIREKLFF. For the CDR3, the DNA is TGTGCCAGCAGCAGGGACATCCGGGAAAAACTGTTTTTT.

The chain combines TRBV20-1 with TRBJ1-1; D is ambiguous. This CDR3 comprises 11 residues. Germline V CDR1 and CDR2: DFQATT, SNEGSKA (reference sequence). Trimming removed 5 bases at V and 3 bases at J, with 7 bases between. Written as DNA, the CDR3 is TGCAGTGCTGTGGAGTACACTGAAGCTTTCTTT. Protein: CSAVEYTEAFF.

This chain uses TRBV19 with TRBJ1-5; a possible D gene is TRBD1 (6 bases). This CDR3 has 13 residues. Deletions cut 6 bases from V and 3 bases from J, with 9 bases between. Germline loops: CDR1 LNHDA, CDR2 SQIVND (reference sequence). Here the CDR3 reads CASSQGYNQPQHF. The DNA for the CDR3 is TGTGCCAGTAGCCAGGGGTACAATCAGCCCCAGCATTTT.

The J gene is TRBJ1-1, the V gene TRBV9; possible D gene TRBD1, 5 bases. Germline CDR1 reads SGDLS; CDR2 reads YYNGEE. This CDR3 has 15 residues. The V and J ends lost 4 bases and 3 bases respectively, with 16 bases between them. CDR3 region: CASSPRPGGDTEAFF. In DNA form, the CDR3 reads TGTGCCAGCAGCCCCCGCCCGGGGGGGGACACTGAAGCTTTCTTT.

This sequence joins TRBV30 and TRBJ2-3; TRBD2 might be the D (6 bases). Between the trimmed V and J ends, which lost 4 bases and 0 bases, there was a span of 14 bases. Looked up from germline, CDR1 is GTSNPN and CDR2 is SVGIG (reference sequence). The CDR3 extends over 15 amino acids. The CDR3 region has the DNA TGTGCCTGGAAAAGACGGGGGACTAGCACAGATACGCAGTATTTT. Translated, it gives CAWKRRGTSTDTQYF.

The genes are TRBV25-1 and TRBJ1-1; TRBD1 is a possible D gene (6 bases). The germline CDR1 and CDR2 sequences are MGHDK and SYGVNS. The CDR3 length is 17 residues. Deletions cut 6 bases from V and 0 bases from J, with 20 bases between. The CDR3 sequence: CASRPGHYRSLNTEAFF. The DNA of the CDR3 is TGTGCCAGCAGGCCGGGACACTATAGAAGTTTGAACACTGAAGCTTTCTTT.